Following are 11 T cell receptor beta chains from one sample sequenced in a study of OX40 agonist ivuxolimab in advanced cancers. Libraries were prepared by immunoSEQ multiplex PCR; TCRdb keeps only in-frame clonotypes and omits some of them. This sample has tens of thousands of clones, with 75% to 90% found just once. Source: CD4+ or CD8+ T cells sorted from blood, taken in a trial of the OX40 agonist ivuxolimab. The receptors originated from an adult with an advanced solid tumor such as melanoma, head and neck, liver or kidney cancer.

This chain connects TRBV6-5 to TRBJ1-5; 7 bases line up with TRBD1. Losses at the gene ends were 2 bases for V and 4 bases for J; bases not matched to a gene: 5. The germline CDR1 and CDR2 sequences are MNHEY and SVGAGI. The CDR3 is 15 residues long. CDR3 amino acids: CASSYEGAWNQPQHF. CDR3 nucleotides: TGTGCCAGCAGTTACGAGGGGGCGTGGAATCAGCCCCAGCATTTT.

The chain is built from TRBV28 and TRBJ2-1; D is undetermined. CDR1 and CDR2 from the germline V gene are MDHEN and SYDVKM. Deletions cut 6 bases from V and 6 bases from J, with 12 bases between. The CDR3 contains 13 residues. The CDR3 DNA reads as TGTGCCAGCAGCGCACTTCGTACCAATGAGCAGTTCTTC. It specifies CASSALRTNEQFF.

The chain couples TRBV6-5 to TRBJ1-1; D call uncertain. The CDR3 contains 12 residues. Germline CDR1 MNHEY, CDR2 SVGAGI. V lost 0 bases and J 7 bases, leaving 6 bases between the germline ends. The CDR3 DNA sequence: TGTGCCAGCAGTTACTCAGGGATTGAAGCTTTCTTT. It is translated as CASSYSGIEAFF.

This chain joins TRBV28 and TRBJ2-1, with D maybe TRBD2 (5 bases). Germline V gives CDR1 MDHEN, CDR2 SYDVKM. V dropped 5 bases and J dropped 6 bases, with 17 bases sitting between them. The CDR3 sequence is 15 residues long. CDR3 DNA sequence: TGTGCCAGCAGTACGGACTTCCCGGGCGGCAATGAGCAGTTCTTC. It is translated as CASSTDFPGGNEQFF. Filled out from reference TRBV28 and TRBJ2-1, the complete variable domain reads DVKVTQSSRYLVKRTGEKVFLECVQDMDHENMFWYRQDPGLGLRLIYFSYDVKMKEKGDIPEGYSVSREKKERFSLILESASTNQTSMYLCASSTDFPGGNEQFFGPGTRLTVL.

V and J are TRBV28 and TRBJ1-4; D is unclear. V was trimmed by 6 bases and J by 11 bases, leaving 10 bases between them. This CDR3 comprises 11 residues. The germline gives CDR1 MDHEN, CDR2 SYDVKM. The CDR3 nucleotides read TGTGCCAGCAGCCTACTGGGTAAACTGTTTTTT. Protein: CASSLLGKLFF.

The chain joins TRBV11-2 to TRBJ2-1, with 10 bases fitting TRBD2. Germline V gene lookup returns CDR1 SGHAT and CDR2 FQNNGV. V lost 3 bases to trimming and J lost 5 bases; unmatched junction nucleotides: 4. The CDR3 has 15 amino acids. The CDR3 DNA follows: TGTGCCAGCAGCTTCATCCTAGCGGGGGACAATGAGCAGTTCTTC. It codes for CASSFILAGDNEQFF.

The chain is built from TRBV7-9 and TRBJ2-1; perhaps TRBD1 as D (5 bases). V was pared by 2 bases and J by 3 bases, with 14 bases between. This CDR3 spans 16 amino acids. Per germline, CDR1 SEHNR and CDR2 FQNEAQ (reference sequence). The CDR3 sequence: CASSLRSQGFYNEQFF. The CDR3 DNA is TGTGCCAGCAGCTTACGGAGCCAGGGATTCTACAATGAGCAGTTCTTC.

The chain uses TRBV27 and TRBJ2-5; no definite D call. V gave up 2 bases and J gave up 5 bases, with 3 bases separating them. The CDR3 covers 11 residues. Germline values: CDR1 MNHEY, CDR2 SMNVEV (reference sequence). The CDR3 bases are TGTGCCAGCAGTTTAGGGGAGACCCAGTACTTC. It is translated as CASSLGETQYF.

The chain uses TRBV6-1 and TRBJ1-1, with a tentative D call TRBD1 (6 bases). Germline V gene sequence: CDR1 MNHNS, CDR2 SASEGT. Trimming pared 3 bases from V and 6 bases from J, leaving 11 bases between. This CDR3 comprises 13 residues. The CDR3 DNA reads TGTGCCAGCAGTGATCAGGGGATAGCTGAAGCTTTCTTT. This gives the protein CASSDQGIAEAFF.

The gene calls are TRBV6-5 and TRBJ2-5; 8 bases align to TRBD1. The CDR3 totals 15 residues. Germline CDR1 MNHEY, CDR2 SVGAGI. V gave up 5 bases and J gave up 2 bases; unmatched junction bases: 7. The CDR3 loop is CASSKIGQGQETQYF. In DNA, the CDR3 is TGTGCCAGCAGTAAAATAGGACAGGGACAAGAGACCCAGTACTTC.

V and J are TRBV4-3 and TRBJ2-5; perhaps TRBD2 as D (7 bases). The assigned J gene may be wrong: the sequence end matches TRBJ2-7 better. This CDR3 comprises 17 residues. From germline, CDR1 is LGHNA and CDR2 YSLEER. The CDR3 is CASSQESGGTNSYEQYF. The CDR3 nucleotides read TGCGCCAGCAGCCAAGAATCCGGGGGGACAAACTCCTACGAGCAGTACTTC.